This T cell receptor beta chain was found in a study of cytomegalovirus exposure and HLA in healthy donors. Broader study findings: Most TCR sequences were uncommon, yet certain public TCRs appeared in many donors.

As concerns this clone: As yet, its antigen is unknown.

Assay: immunoSEQ multiplex PCR; the TCRdb copy retains only in-frame clones and omits some. This sample has approximately 180,000 clones; about 86% occur once, and the top ten carry 1.4%. The CDR3 runs to 15 residues. V lost 4 bases to trimming and J lost 2 bases, with 15 bases between them. Germline-derived CDR1 and CDR2 are SGHNT and YYREEE (reference sequence). The 120-subject validation cohort, separate from the roughly 700-subject first cohort, included the donors. The rearrangement uses TRBV5-4 and TRBJ1-1, with D tentatively TRBD1 (6 bases). The TCR was taken from a woman aged 30 to 39 in good health and CMV-seronegative. The material sequenced was PBMCs. DNA for the CDR3: TGTGCCAGCAGCGACGGGACAAAAGGTAACACTGAAGCTTTCTTT. Amino acid sequence: CASSDGTKGNTEAFF.